This section outlines one T cell receptor (beta chain) sequence together with its context. Its matching antigen is unknown. With 60 Vbeta and 13 Jbeta primers, the PCR was carried out. Sequenced by immunoSEQ multiplex PCR; TCRdb stores in-frame clones only, minus some. Found here are over 200,000 clones, roughly 84% of them singletons; the top ten hold 1.3%. Trimming cost V 4 bases and J 10 bases; bases outside gene matches: 6. The CDR3 runs to 13 residues. CDR1 SGHVS and CDR2 FNYEAQ come from the germline V gene. This sample was taken from a study of cytomegalovirus exposure and HLA in healthy donors. Findings of the study overall: A further, later analysis showed that HLA-associated TCR beta chains (compared with equally common others) were more clonally expanded. Published work reported that the classifier diagnosed cytomegalovirus status with high specificity and sensitivity.

The sample comprised PBMCs. The receptor's source is a human donor in good health. The chain couples TRBV7-6 to TRBJ2-1; 8 bases line up with TRBD1. The CDR3: CASSSTGVWEQFF. For the CDR3, the DNA is TGTGCCAGCAGCTCGACAGGGGTATGGGAGCAGTTCTTC.